This T cell receptor beta chain came from a study of circulating CD8 cells and anti-PD-1 response in melanoma. Study observations and caveats: TIGIT repertoires were least diverse, DNEG repertoires most diverse.

The CDR3 loop spans 13 amino acids. Germline V gene data show CDR1 as MNHEY and CDR2 as SMNVEV (reference sequence). Trimming took 6 bases from V and 2 from J, leaving 11 bases between them. Sorting of live CD3+CD8+TCRalphabeta+ cells by PD-1 and/or TIGIT gave four subsets. TCR libraries were prepared from around 15 ng of total RNA with the QIAseq Immune Repertoire TCR panel. TCRdb processed the reads anew with MiXCR; each CDR3 protein has one entry. In the table there are 900 to 1,300 distinct CDR3 sequences, approximately 9% of which are singletons. In this sample, this clonotype is medium-sized. Its cognate antigen is unknown.

The receptor was isolated from a human donor with melanoma. Sequencing was performed on CD8+ T cells from PBMCs, taken at baseline or after one month of anti-PD-1 therapy (not recorded which). This chain links TRBV27 with TRBJ2-7; D is possibly TRBD2 (5 bases). As DNA, the CDR3 is TGTGCCAGCAGCCCGGGATCGACCTACGAGCAGTACTTC. Protein sequence: CASSPGSTYEQYF.